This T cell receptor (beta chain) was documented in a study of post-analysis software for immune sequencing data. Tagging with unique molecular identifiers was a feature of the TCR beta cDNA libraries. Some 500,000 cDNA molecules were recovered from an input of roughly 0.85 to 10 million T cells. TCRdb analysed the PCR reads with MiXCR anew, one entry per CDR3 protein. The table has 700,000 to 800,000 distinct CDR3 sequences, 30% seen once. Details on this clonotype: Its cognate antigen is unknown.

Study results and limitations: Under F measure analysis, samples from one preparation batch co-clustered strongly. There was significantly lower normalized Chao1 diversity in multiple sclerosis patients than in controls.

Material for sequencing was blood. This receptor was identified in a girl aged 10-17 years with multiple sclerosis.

The CDR3 loop is CASSPPRVNYGYTF. CDR3 sequence (DNA): TGTGCCAGCAGCCCCCCAAGGGTAAACTATGGCTACACCTTC. This chain links TRBV4-2 with TRBJ1-2; no clear D gene. Germline CDR1 is LGHNA and CDR2 is YNFKEQ. The V end lost 4 bases, the J end lost 2 bases, and 11 bases lay between the germline ends. The CDR3 is made up of 14 amino acids.